The 8 T cell receptor beta chains below all came from one sample that was sequenced in a study of blood T cell repertoires in COVID-19. The assay was immunoSEQ multiplex PCR, and TCRdb's table has in-frame clones only and misses some. The table includes 130,000 to 150,000 clones, about nine tenths detected once. Sequencing input: peripheral blood. The receptors were gathered from a human donor in a cohort sampled during active COVID-19.

The V and J genes are TRBV28 and TRBJ2-3, with 10 bases matching TRBD2. In germline, CDR1 is MDHEN, CDR2 SYDVKM. J was trimmed by 2 bases and V by 8 bases; bases with no gene match: 13. The CDR3 spans 17 residues. CDR3 region: CASGIPLGLAFTDTQYF. The CDR3 nucleotides are TGTGCCAGCGGGATTCCGTTGGGACTAGCGTTCACAGATACGCAGTATTTT.

This rearrangement joins TRBV7-3 to TRBJ1-1, with 7 positions matching TRBD1. Trimming took 1 base from V and 1 from J; bases not matched to a gene: 3. The CDR3 contains 15 residues. Germline V gene lookup returns CDR1 SGHTA and CDR2 FQGTGA. The CDR3 DNA sequence: TGTGCCAGCAGCTTAAGGACAGGAGAGAACACTGAAGCTTTCTTT. Its protein product is CASSLRTGENTEAFF.

The CDR3 DNA is TGTGCCAGCAGCCAGGAAAGGACAGGGCGACCCTACGAGCAGTACTTC. This gives the protein CASSQERTGRPYEQYF. This rearrangement joins TRBV3-1 (or the pseudogene TRBV3-2) to TRBJ2-7, with 8 bases identical to TRBD1. CDR3 size: 16 residues. Germline CDR1 LGHDT, CDR2 YNNKEL (reference sequence). V lost 3 bases to trimming and J lost 2 bases; unmatched junction nucleotides: 9.

The J gene is TRBJ1-1, the V gene TRBV5-1; tentatively, D is TRBD1 (5 bases). CDR1 is SGHRS, CDR2 YFSETQ, per germline. The V and J ends lost 0 bases and 1 base respectively, with 7 bases between them. The CDR3 consists of 14 residues. The CDR3 spells CASSLGGGNTEAFF. The CDR3 region has the DNA TGCGCCAGCAGCTTGGGCGGGGGGAACACTGAAGCTTTCTTT.

J is TRBJ1-6 and V is TRBV19; TRBD1 might be the D (6 bases). V lost 3 bases and J lost 9, with 9 bases in between. The CDR3 covers 13 residues. Germline assignment: CDR1 LNHDA and CDR2 SQIVND (reference sequence). This CDR3 reads CASSIKQGSPLHF. In DNA form, the CDR3 reads TGTGCCAGTAGTATCAAACAGGGTTCACCCCTCCACTTT.

This clone came up a few times. The DNA for the CDR3 is TGTGCCAGCAGTTACTCCGGGACAAAAGATTCACCCCTCCACTTT. This encodes CASSYSGTKDSPLHF. This chain joins TRBV6-5 and TRBJ1-6, with D perhaps TRBD1 (6 bases). The CDR3 has 15 amino acids. Looked up from germline, CDR1 is MNHEY and CDR2 is SVGAGI. The V gene lost 0 bases and the J gene lost 8 bases, with 11 bases spanning the gap.

The chain couples TRBV18 to TRBJ2-3, with D possibly TRBD2 on 5 matching bases. The CDR3 runs 14 residues. V was pared by 3 bases and J by 5 bases, with 12 bases between. Germline loops: CDR1 KGHSH, CDR2 LQKENI. The CDR3, as DNA: TGTGCCAGCTCACCTACTCACGGGGAAGATACGCAGTATTTT. This sequence encodes CASSPTHGEDTQYF.

The chain recombines TRBV5-4 with TRBJ2-5; 14 bases line up with TRBD2. The CDR3 extends over 16 amino acids. Germline values: CDR1 SGHNT, CDR2 YYREEE (reference sequence). The V gene end was trimmed by 0 bases and the J gene end by 4 bases; junction bases not matched to a gene: 2. In nucleotides, the CDR3 is TGTGCCAGCAGCTTGGGCGGACTAGCGGGAGGAGAGACCCAGTACTTC. This codes for CASSLGGLAGGETQYF.